The 8 T cell receptor beta chains listed next were all sequenced from one sample in a study of blood T cell repertoires in COVID-19. Measured with immunoSEQ multiplex PCR; TCRdb has only the in-frame clones, and not every one. This repertoire shows 200,000 to 250,000 clones, 83% found once; its top ten account for around 1.3%. The sample was peripheral blood. All receptors come from a woman aged 25 to 39 with COVID-19, enrolled during active disease.

This clone was observed a handful of times. The rearrangement joins TRBV27 to TRBJ2-3, with 10 positions matching TRBD1. The CDR3 spans 17 residues. J gave up 3 bases and V 5 bases, and 11 bases lay outside the gene matches. Per the germline V gene, CDR1 is MNHEY and CDR2 is SMNVEV (reference sequence). CDR3 DNA: TGTGCCAGCAGTCCACGCGCCGGGACAGGGGTAACAGATACGCAGTATTTT. Its protein is CASSPRAGTGVTDTQYF.

The chain carries TRBV5-8 and TRBJ1-2; unclear D gene. Trimming took 0 bases from V and 8 from J, leaving 11 bases between them. CDR3 length equals 13 residues. Looked up from germline, CDR1 is SGHTS and CDR2 is YDEGEE. The CDR3 reads CASSLGSRRGYTF. CDR3 nucleotides: TGTGCCAGCAGCTTGGGCAGCCGGCGGGGCTACACCTTC.

This chain uses TRBV21-1 with TRBJ2-3; the table's D call of TRBD2 was not tested on the DNA. TRBV21-1 is a known pseudogene. The CDR3 runs 22 residues. The CDR3 nucleotides read TGTGCCAGCAGCCCTACGTACCTGGCAGGACTAGCGGGGTTATCTAGCACAGATACGCAGTATTTT. Translating gives CASSPTYLAGLAGLSSTDTQYF.

The V gene is TRBV6-6, the J gene TRBJ2-3; D is perhaps TRBD2 (5 bases). Germline CDR1 reads MNHNY; CDR2 reads SVGAGI (reference sequence). Trimming shortened V by 8 bases and J by 2 bases, and 17 bases separated the two germline ends. The CDR3 consists of 15 residues. The CDR3 is CASLSRADDTDTQYF. Here the CDR3 DNA reads TGTGCCAGCCTCTCGAGGGCTGATGACACAGATACGCAGTATTTT.

This chain links TRBV5-1 with TRBJ2-3, with unresolved D. The CDR3 covers 14 residues. Trimming left V 0 bases short and J 5 bases short, with 10 bases between. Per germline, CDR1 SGHRS and CDR2 YFSETQ. CDR3 residues: CASSLAIAEDTQYF. DNA for the CDR3: TGCGCCAGCAGCTTGGCAATAGCTGAAGATACGCAGTATTTT.

The rearrangement uses TRBV11-3 and TRBJ2-3, with 12 bases matching TRBD2. With 2 bases clipped from V and 6 bases from J, the junction kept 6 bases outside the gene matches. The CDR3 consists of 16 residues. Germline V gives CDR1 SGHNT, CDR2 YENEEA. The CDR3 coding sequence is TGTGCCAGCAGCTTACAACTAGCGGGAGGATCGGATACGCAGTATTTT. Its translation is CASSLQLAGGSDTQYF.

V is TRBV14 and J is TRBJ1-2; the match to TRBD1 covers 7 bases. The CDR3 has 16 amino acids. From germline, CDR1 is SGHDN and CDR2 FVKESK. Unmatched junction bases numbered 8, after V lost 0 bases and J lost 4 bases. CDR3 sequence: CASSQDEDRRVYGYTF. DNA of the CDR3: TGTGCCAGCAGCCAAGATGAGGACAGGAGGGTCTATGGCTACACCTTC.

This clone occurred once. V and J are TRBV12-3 or TRBV12-4 and TRBJ2-5; D is uncertain. This CDR3 spans 11 amino acids. V was shortened by 4 bases and J by 3 bases, with 3 bases between the two germline ends. The CDR3 DNA reads as TGTGCCAGCAGTTCTAAAGAGACCCAGTACTTC. Translated: CASSSKETQYF.